This T cell receptor (beta chain) was sequenced for a study of blood T cell repertoires in COVID-19. Study-wide context: Collection of acute and convalescent COVID-19 samples took place in the United States, Italy and Spain. The cDNA or gDNA used as material had been derived from T cells, B-cell-depleted T cells, or PBMCs.

In the source study's methods: Cell counts per sample came from amplifying reference gene primers. Assay used: immunoSEQ multiplex PCR; TCRdb lists only in-frame clones, some missing. V and J calls and clone size come straight from that table; D and trimming were deduced from the DNA. The sample shows about 260,000 clones, approximately 91% of them seen only once. Germline V CDR1 and CDR2: SGHRS, YFSETQ. This CDR3 has 14 amino acids. V trimming: 1 base; J trimming: 3 bases; junction bases outside the gene matches: 3. The sequencing sample was made of peripheral blood. The V gene is TRBV5-1, the J gene TRBJ2-7, with 8 nucleotides matching TRBD1. The TCR originated in a human donor in a cohort sampled during active COVID-19. The CDR3 bases are TGCGCCAGCAGCTTGTCCAGGGGGCGCTACGAGCAGTACTTC. Amino acid sequence: CASSLSRGRYEQYF.